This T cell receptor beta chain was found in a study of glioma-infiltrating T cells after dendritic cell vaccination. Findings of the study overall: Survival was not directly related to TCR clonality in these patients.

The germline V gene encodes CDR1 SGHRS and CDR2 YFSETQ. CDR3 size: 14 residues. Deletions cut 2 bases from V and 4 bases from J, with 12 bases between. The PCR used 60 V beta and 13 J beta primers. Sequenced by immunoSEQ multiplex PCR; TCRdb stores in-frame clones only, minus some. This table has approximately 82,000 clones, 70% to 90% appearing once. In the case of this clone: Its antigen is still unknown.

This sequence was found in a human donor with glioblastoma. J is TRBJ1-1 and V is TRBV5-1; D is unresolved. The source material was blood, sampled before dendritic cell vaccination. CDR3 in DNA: TGCGCCAGCAGCTTTTCTGCGGGGAGCACTGAAGCTTTCTTT. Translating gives CASSFSAGSTEAFF.